This TCR beta chain derives from a study of control samples from healthy donors and cancer patients. The data were produced by immunoSEQ multiplex PCR, yet TCRdb's version contains in-frame clones alone and is incomplete. This sample has about 130,000 clones; more than 90% occur once, and the top ten carry roughly 6%. The CDR3 runs 16 residues. Germline trimming cut 2 bases from V and 3 bases from J; bases unmatched to any gene: 11. Germline V gives CDR1 SGDLS, CDR2 YYNGEE. This sequence was found in a young man in good health. This rearrangement joins TRBV9 to TRBJ2-7, with TRBD1 identical over 7 bases. Material for sequencing was blood. The CDR3 loop reads CASSVSSEGAYYEQYF. The CDR3, as DNA: TGTGCCAGCAGCGTTTCTTCTGAGGGGGCGTACTACGAGCAGTACTTC.